This TCR beta chain derives from a study of OX40 agonist ivuxolimab in advanced cancers. Study-wide background: An agonistic anti-OX40 (CD134) antibody, ivuxolimab, was used to treat the patients.

Overall study findings and caveats: Both CD4+ and CD8+ T cell populations in blood had undergone clonal expansion by week 6 at 0.1 to 3.0 mg/kg. Determination of antigen specificity was not performed for the expanded peripheral T cells. In CD8+ T cells, expanded clones were on average more numerous than in CD4+.

Repertoires were generated with immunoSEQ multiplex PCR, while TCRdb's copy carries only in-frame clones and drops some. The table includes 20,000 or so clones, approximately 70% detected once. Trimming removed 2 bases from V and 5 bases from J, with 9 bases in between. Germline V gene data show CDR1 as SGHTA and CDR2 as FQGTGA. The CDR3 loop spans 13 amino acids. Notes on this clone: Its antigen is not identified. The same CDR3 is also encoded by other DNA sequences in this sample.

The receptor was derived from an adult with an advanced solid tumor such as melanoma, head and neck, liver or kidney cancer. The specimen comprised CD4+ or CD8+ T cells sorted from blood, sampled in a trial of the OX40 agonist ivuxolimab. This sequence joins TRBV7-3 and TRBJ1-1; a weak D match, TRBD1 (5 bases). The CDR3 loop is CASSLGGGTEAFF. The CDR3 region has the DNA TGTGCCAGCAGCTTAGGGGGAGGTACTGAAGCTTTCTTT.